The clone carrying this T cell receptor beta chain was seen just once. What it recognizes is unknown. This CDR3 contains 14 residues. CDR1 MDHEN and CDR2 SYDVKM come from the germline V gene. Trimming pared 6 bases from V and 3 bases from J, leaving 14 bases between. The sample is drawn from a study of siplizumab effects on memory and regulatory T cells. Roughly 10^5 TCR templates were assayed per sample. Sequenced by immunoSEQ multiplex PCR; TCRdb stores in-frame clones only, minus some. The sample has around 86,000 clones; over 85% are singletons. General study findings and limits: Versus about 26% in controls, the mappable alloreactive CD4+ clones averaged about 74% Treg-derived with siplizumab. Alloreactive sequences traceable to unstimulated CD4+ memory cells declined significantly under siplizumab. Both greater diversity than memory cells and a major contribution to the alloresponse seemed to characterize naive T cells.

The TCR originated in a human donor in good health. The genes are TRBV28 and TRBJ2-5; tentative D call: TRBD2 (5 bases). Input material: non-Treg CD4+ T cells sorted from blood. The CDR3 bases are TGTGCCAGCAGCTACCCTACCGGGGAAGAGACCCAGTACTTC. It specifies CASSYPTGEETQYF. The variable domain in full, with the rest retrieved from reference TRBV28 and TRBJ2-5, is DVKVTQSSRYLVKRTGEKVFLECVQDMDHENMFWYRQDPGLGLRLIYFSYDVKMKEKGDIPEGYSVSREKKERFSLILESASTNQTSMYLCASSYPTGEETQYFGPGTRLLVL.